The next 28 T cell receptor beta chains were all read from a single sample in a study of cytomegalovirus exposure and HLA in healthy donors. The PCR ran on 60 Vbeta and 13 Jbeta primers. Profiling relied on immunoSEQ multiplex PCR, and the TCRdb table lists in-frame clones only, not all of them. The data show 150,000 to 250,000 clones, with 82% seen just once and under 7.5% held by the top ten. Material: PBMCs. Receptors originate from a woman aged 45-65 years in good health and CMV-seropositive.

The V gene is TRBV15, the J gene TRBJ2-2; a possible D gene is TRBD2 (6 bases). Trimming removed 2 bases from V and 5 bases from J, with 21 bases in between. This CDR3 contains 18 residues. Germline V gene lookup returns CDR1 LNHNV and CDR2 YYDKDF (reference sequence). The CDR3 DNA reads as TGTGCCACCAGCAGAAGGAAATCGGGACTGATACTTACCGGGGAGCTGTTTTTT. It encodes CATSRRKSGLILTGELFF.

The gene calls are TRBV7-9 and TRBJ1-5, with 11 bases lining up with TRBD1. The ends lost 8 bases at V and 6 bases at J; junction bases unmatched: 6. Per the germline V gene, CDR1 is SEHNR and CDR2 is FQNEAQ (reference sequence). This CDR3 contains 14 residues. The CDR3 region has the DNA TGTGCCAGCGGAGGGACAGGGGGGGCTCAGCCCCAGCATTTT. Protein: CASGGTGGAQPQHF.

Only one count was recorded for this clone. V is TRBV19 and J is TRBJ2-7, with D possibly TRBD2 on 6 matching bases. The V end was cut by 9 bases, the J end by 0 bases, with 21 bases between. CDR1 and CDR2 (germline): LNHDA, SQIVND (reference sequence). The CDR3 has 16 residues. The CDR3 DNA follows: TGTGCCAGCTCAACTAGCTCTCGAGGGTCCTCCTACGAGCAGTACTTC. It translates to CASSTSSRGSSYEQYF.

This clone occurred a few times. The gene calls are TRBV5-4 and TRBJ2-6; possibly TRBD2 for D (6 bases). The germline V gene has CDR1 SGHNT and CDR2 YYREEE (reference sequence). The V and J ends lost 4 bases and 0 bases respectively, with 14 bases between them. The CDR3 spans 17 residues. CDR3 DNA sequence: TGTGCCAGCAGCCGGTCGGGGAGGTCCTCTGGGGCCAACGTCCTGACTTTC. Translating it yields CASSRSGRSSGANVLTF.

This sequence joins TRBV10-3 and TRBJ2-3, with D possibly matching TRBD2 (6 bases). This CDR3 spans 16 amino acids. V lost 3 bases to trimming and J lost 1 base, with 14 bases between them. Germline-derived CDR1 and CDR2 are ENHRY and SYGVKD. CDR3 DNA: TGTGCCATCAGTGACGGACTAAAGGGCGGCACAGATACGCAGTATTTT. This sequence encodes CAISDGLKGGTDTQYF.

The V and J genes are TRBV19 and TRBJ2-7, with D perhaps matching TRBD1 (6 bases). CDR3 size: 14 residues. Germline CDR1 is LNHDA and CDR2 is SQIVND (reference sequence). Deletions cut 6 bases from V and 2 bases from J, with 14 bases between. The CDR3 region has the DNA TGTGCCAGTAGGGGGAACAGGGATCCCTACGAGCAGTACTTC. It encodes CASRGNRDPYEQYF.

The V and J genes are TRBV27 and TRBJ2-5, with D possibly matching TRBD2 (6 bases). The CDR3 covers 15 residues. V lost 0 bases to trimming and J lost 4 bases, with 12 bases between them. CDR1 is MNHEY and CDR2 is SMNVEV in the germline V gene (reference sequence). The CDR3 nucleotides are TGTGCCAGCAGTTTATCCGGATGGAGGGGAGAGACCCAGTACTTC. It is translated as CASSLSGWRGETQYF.

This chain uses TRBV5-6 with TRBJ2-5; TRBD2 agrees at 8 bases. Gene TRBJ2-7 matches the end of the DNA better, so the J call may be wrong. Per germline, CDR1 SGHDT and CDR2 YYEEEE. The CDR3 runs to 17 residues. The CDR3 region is CASSLASAGGSSYEQYF. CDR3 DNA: TGTGCCAGCAGCTTGGCCTCGGCGGGGGGTTCGTCCTACGAGCAGTACTTC.

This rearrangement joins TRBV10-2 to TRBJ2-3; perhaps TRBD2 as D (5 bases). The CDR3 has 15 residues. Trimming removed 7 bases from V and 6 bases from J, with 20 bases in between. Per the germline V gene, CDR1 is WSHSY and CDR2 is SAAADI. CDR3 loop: CASNDRAEVVDTQYF. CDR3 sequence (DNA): TGCGCCAGCAATGATAGGGCGGAGGTGGTTGATACGCAGTATTTT.

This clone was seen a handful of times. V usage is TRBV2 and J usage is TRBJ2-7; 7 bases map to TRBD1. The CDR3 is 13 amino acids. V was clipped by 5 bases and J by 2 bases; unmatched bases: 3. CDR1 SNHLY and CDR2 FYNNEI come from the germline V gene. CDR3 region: CASSSRGPYEQYF. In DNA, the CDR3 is TGTGCCAGCAGTTCTAGGGGGCCCTACGAGCAGTACTTC.

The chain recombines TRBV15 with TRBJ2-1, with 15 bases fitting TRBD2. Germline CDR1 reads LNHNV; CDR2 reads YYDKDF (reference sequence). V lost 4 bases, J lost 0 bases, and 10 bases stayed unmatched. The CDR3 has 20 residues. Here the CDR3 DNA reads TGTGCCACCAGCACGCCGACCGGGACTAGCGGGGGGCCCTCCTACAATGAGCAGTTCTTC. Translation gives CATSTPTGTSGGPSYNEQFF.

The CDR3 bases are TGCGCCAGCAGTGCAGGGTCCGGCGCAGATACGCAGTATTTT. Its translation: CASSAGSGADTQYF. The J gene is TRBJ2-3, the V gene TRBV10-1; the D gene is possibly TRBD1 (5 bases). The CDR3 runs 14 residues. Trimming shortened V by 4 bases and J by 4 bases, and 12 bases separated the two germline ends. Germline values: CDR1 WNHNN, CDR2 SYGVQD (reference sequence).

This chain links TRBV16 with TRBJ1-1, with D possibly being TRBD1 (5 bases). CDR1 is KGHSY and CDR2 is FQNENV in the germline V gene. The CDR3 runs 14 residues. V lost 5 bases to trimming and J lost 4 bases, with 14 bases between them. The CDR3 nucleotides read TGTGCCAGCAGCTTCGTCGGGGGACTCACTGAAGCTTTCTTT. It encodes CASSFVGGLTEAFF.

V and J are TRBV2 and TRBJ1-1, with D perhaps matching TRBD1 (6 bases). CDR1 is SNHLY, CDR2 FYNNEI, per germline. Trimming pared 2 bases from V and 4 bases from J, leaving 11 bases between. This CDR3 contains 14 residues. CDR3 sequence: CASSERGGVTEAFF. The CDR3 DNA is TGTGCCAGCAGTGAAAGAGGGGGAGTCACTGAAGCTTTCTTT.

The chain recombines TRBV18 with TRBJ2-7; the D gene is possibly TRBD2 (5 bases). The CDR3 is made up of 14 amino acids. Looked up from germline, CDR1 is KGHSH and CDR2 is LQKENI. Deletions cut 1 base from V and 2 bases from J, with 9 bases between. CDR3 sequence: CASSPLGRTYEQYF. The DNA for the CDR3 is TGTGCCAGCTCACCACTGGGGAGAACCTACGAGCAGTACTTC.

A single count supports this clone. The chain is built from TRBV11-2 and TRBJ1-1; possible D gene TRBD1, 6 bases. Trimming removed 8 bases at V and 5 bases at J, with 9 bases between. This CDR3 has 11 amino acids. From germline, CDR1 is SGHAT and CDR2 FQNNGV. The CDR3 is CASWGRTEAFF. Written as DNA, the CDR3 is TGTGCCAGCTGGGGGCGGACTGAAGCTTTCTTT.

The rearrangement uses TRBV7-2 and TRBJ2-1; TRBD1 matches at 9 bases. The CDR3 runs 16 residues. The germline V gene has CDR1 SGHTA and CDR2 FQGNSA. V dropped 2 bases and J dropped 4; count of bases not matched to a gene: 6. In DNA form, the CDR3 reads TGTGCCAGCAGCTTAAACCCTGGGACAGGGTACAATGAGCAGTTCTTC. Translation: CASSLNPGTGYNEQFF. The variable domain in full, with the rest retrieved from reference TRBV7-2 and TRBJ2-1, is GAGVSQSPSNKVTEKGKDVELRCDPISGHTALYWYRQSLGQGLEFLIYFQGNSAPDKSGLPSDRFSAERTGGSVSTLTIQRTQQEDSAVYLCASSLNPGTGYNEQFFGPGTRLTVL.

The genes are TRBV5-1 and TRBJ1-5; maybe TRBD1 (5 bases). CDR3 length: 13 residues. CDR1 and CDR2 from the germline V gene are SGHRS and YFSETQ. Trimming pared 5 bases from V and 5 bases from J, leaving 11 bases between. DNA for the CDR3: TGCGCCAGCAGTTTTAGGGGCGATCAGCCCCAGCATTTT. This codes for CASSFRGDQPQHF.

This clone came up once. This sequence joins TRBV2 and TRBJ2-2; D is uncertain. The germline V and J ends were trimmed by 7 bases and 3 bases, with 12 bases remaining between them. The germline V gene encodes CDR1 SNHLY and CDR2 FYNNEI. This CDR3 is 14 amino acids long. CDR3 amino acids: CASKLRPDTGELFF. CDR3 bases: TGTGCCAGCAAACTACGTCCCGACACCGGGGAGCTGTTTTTT.

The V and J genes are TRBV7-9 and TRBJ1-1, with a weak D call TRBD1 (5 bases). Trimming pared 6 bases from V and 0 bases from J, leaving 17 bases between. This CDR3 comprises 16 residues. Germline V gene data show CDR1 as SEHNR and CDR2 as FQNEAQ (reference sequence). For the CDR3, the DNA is TGTGCCAGCAGGTGGGAGGGGCCGATCATGAACACTGAAGCTTTCTTT. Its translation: CASRWEGPIMNTEAFF.

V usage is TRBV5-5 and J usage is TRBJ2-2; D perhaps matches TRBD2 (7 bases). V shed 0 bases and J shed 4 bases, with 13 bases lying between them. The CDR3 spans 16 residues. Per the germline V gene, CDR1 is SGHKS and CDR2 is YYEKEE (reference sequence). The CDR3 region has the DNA TGTGCCAGCAGCTTGGTGGGGGGGCGATTCACCGGGGAGCTGTTTTTT. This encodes CASSLVGGRFTGELFF.

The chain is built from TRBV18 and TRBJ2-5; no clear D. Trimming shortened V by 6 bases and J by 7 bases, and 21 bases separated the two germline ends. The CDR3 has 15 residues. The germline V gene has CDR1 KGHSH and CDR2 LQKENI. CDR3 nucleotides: TGTGCCAGCTCCCTCAGTGAAGCCGGCGGTGGGACCCAGTACTTC. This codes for CASSLSEAGGGTQYF.

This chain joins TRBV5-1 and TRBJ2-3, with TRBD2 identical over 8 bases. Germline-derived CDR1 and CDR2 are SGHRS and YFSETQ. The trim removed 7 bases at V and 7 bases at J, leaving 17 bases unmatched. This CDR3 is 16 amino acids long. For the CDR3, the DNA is TGCGCCAGCGGCGAGACTAGCGAAGGACGGTTCTATACGCAGTATTTT. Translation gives CASGETSEGRFYTQYF.

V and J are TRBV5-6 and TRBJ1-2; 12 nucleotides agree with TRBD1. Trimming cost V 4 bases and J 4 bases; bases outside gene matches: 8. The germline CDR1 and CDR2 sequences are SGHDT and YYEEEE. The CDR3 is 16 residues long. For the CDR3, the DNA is TGTGCCAGCAGCCAGGGACAGGGGGCGTCCTTCTATGGCTACACCTTC. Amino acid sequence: CASSQGQGASFYGYTF.

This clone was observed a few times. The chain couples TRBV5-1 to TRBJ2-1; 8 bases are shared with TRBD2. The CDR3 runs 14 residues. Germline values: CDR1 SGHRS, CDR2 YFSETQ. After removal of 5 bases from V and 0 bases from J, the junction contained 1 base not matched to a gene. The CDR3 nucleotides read TGCGCCAGCAGGGGGACTAGCTCCTACAATGAGCAGTTCTTC. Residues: CASRGTSSYNEQFF.

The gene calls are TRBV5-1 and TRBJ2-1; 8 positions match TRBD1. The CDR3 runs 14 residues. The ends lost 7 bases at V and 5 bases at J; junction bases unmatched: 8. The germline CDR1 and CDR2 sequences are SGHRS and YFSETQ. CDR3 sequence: CASRVTGENNEQFF. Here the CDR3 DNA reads TGCGCCAGCCGAGTGACAGGGGAAAACAATGAGCAGTTCTTC.

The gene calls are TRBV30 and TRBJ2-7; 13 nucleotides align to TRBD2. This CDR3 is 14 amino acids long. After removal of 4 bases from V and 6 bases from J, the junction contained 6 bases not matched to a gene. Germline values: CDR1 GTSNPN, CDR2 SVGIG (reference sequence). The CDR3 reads CAWTRTSGSGEQYF. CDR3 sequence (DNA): TGTGCCTGGACGCGGACTAGCGGGAGTGGCGAGCAGTACTTC.

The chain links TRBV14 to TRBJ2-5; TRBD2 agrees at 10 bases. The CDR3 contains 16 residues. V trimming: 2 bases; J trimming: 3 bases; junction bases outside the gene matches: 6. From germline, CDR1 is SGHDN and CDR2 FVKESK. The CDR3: CASSQLLSGREETQYF. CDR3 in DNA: TGTGCCAGCAGCCAACTCCTGAGCGGGAGGGAAGAGACCCAGTACTTC. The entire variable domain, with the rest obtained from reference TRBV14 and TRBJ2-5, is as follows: EAGVTQFPSHSVIEKGQTVTLRCDPISGHDNLYWYRRVMGKEIKFLLHFVKESKQDESGMPNNRFLAERTGGTYSTLKVQPAELEDSGVYFCASSQLLSGREETQYFGPGTRLLVL.